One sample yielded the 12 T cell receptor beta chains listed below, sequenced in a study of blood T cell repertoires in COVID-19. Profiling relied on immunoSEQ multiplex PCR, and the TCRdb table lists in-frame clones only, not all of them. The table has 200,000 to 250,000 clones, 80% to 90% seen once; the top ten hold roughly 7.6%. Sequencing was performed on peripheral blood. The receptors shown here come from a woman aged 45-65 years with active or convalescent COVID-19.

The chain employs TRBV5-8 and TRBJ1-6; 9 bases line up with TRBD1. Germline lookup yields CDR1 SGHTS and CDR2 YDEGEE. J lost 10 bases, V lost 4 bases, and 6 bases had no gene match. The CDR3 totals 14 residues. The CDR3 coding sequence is TGTGCCAGCAGCGTCGGACAGGGGAACTCACCCCTCCACTTT. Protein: CASSVGQGNSPLHF.

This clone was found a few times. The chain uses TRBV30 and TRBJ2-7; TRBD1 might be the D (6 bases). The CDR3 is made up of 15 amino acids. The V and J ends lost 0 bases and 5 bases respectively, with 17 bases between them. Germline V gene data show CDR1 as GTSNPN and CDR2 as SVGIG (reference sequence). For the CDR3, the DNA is TGTGCCTGGAGTGTTGCGACAGGTATCCTCCACGAGCAGTACTTC. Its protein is CAWSVATGILHEQYF.

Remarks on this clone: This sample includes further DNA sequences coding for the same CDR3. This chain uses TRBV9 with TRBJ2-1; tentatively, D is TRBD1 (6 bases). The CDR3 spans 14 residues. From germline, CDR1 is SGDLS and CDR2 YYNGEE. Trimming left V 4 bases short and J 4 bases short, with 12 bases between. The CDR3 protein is CASSPQGLYNEQFF. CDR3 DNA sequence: TGTGCCAGCAGCCCCCAGGGGCTTTACAATGAGCAGTTCTTC.

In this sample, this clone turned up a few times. CDR3 protein: CASRSGTSGLYEQYF. CDR3 sequence (DNA): TGCGCCAGCAGGTCCGGGACTAGCGGCTTATACGAGCAGTACTTC. The rearrangement uses TRBV4-1 and TRBJ2-7, with 11 bases matching TRBD2. Germline CDR1 is MGHRA and CDR2 is YSYEKL. This CDR3 comprises 15 residues. V lost 6 bases and J lost 4; bases outside the gene matches: 8.

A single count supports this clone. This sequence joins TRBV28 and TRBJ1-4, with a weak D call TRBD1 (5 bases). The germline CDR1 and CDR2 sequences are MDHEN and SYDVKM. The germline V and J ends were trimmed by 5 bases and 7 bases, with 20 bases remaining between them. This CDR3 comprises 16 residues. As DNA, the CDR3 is TGTGCCAGCAGTGTAGCCCGGGCAATCGGGGGTGAAAAACTGTTTTTT. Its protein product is CASSVARAIGGEKLFF.

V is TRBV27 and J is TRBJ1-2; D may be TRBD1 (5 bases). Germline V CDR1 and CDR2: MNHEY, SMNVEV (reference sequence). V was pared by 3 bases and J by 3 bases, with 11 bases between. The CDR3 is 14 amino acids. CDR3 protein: CASSFRVFDYGYTF. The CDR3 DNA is TGTGCCAGCAGTTTCAGGGTTTTCGACTATGGCTACACCTTC.

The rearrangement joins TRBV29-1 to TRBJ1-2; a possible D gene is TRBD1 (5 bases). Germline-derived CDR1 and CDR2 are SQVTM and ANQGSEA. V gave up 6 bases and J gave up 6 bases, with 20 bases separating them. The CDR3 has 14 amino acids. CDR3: CSVQRPGSRDGYTF. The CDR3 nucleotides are TGCAGCGTACAAAGGCCAGGGTCTAGGGATGGCTACACCTTC.

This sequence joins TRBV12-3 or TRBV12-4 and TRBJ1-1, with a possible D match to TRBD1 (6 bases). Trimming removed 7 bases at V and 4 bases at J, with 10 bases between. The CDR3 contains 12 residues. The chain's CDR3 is CASTKQGTEAFF. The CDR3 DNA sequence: TGTGCCAGCACCAAACAGGGCACTGAAGCTTTCTTT.

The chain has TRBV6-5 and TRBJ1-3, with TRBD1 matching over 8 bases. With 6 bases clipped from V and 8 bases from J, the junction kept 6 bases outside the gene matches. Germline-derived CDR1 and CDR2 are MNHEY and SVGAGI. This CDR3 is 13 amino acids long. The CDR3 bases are TGTGCCAGCAGCTACAGGGGGGGAGACACCATATATTTT. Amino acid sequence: CASSYRGGDTIYF.

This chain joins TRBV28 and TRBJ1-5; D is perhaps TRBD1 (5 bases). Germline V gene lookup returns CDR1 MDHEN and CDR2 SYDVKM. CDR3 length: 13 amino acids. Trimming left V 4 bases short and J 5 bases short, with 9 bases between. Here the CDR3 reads CASSWRGDQPQHF. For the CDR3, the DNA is TGTGCCAGCAGTTGGAGGGGCGATCAGCCCCAGCATTTT.

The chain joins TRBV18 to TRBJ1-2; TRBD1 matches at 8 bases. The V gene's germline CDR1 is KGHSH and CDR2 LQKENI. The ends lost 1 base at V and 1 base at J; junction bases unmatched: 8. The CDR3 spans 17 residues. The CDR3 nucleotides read TGTGCCAGCTCACCACTTGCGGCAGGGGGCTTTAACTATGGCTACACCTTC. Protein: CASSPLAAGGFNYGYTF.

The CDR3 DNA reads as TGTGCCAGCAGCCGCCTGGGCGGGGGGGGCACAGATACGCAGTATTTT. Its protein is CASSRLGGGGTDTQYF. This chain links TRBV7-9 with TRBJ2-3, with TRBD2 matching over 9 bases. The CDR3 sequence is 16 residues long. Germline CDR1 reads SEHNR; CDR2 reads FQNEAQ (reference sequence). V was pared by 5 bases and J by 1 base, with 7 bases of the junction left unmatched.